The present entry profiles one T cell receptor (beta chain) with its context. The antigen remains unidentified. CD8+ and CD4+ blood T cells underwent TCR beta sequencing. Purification of the CD8+ and CD4+ T cells relied on negative isolation, and TEMRA cells underwent FACS enrichment. The J segment lost 5 bases and the V segment lost 0 bases, leaving 11 bases of the junction unmatched. Germline V CDR1 and CDR2: SGHAT, FQNNGV. This CDR3 contains 17 residues. An amount of RNA that ranged from 0.5 to 1 ug was reverse transcribed with random hexamers. Multiplex immunoSEQ PCR targeted 54 Vbeta and 13 Jbeta TCR beta segments. Each CDR3 protein is one row after TCRdb ran MiXCR on the immunoSEQ multiplex PCR reads. Of 140,000 to 150,000 distinct CDR3 sequences listed, approximately 93% are singletons. This specimen comes from a study of CD8 T cells in Susac syndrome. Broader study findings: By the study's own acknowledgment, its TCR sequencing and HLA analysis included relatively few individuals.

The V call is TRBV11-2, the J call TRBJ1-2; TRBD1 matches 8 bases. This sequence was found in a human donor in good health. Sequenced input: CD4+ T cells from PBMCs. The CDR3 spells CASSLDAGTGAAYGYTF. For the CDR3, the DNA is TGTGCCAGCAGCTTAGATGCAGGGACAGGTGCGGCATATGGCTACACCTTC.